The 5 T cell receptor beta chains below all came from one sample that was sequenced in a study of blood T cell repertoires in COVID-19. Clones were read by immunoSEQ multiplex PCR, and TCRdb kept only the in-frame ones, dropping some. Here the sample spans a few hundred thousand clones, around 86% being singletons. The sample consisted of PBMCs or T cells enriched from blood (not recorded which). The receptors derive from a woman between 45 and 65 years old who had recovered from COVID-19.

The chain employs TRBV9 and TRBJ2-3; D is uncertain. The germline V gene has CDR1 SGDLS and CDR2 YYNGEE. The CDR3 has 14 residues. The V and J ends lost 2 bases and 4 bases respectively, with 11 bases between them. CDR3 region: CASSVLGSPDTQYF. The CDR3, as DNA: TGTGCCAGCAGCGTCCTTGGTAGCCCAGATACGCAGTATTTT. The whole variable domain, filled in from reference TRBV9 and TRBJ2-3, reads DSGVTQTPKHLITATGQRVTLRCSPRSGDLSVYWYQQSLDQGLQFLIQYYNGEERAKGNILERFSAQQFPDLHSELNLSSLELGDSALYFCASSVLGSPDTQYFGPGTRLTVL.

The V call is TRBV9, the J call TRBJ2-3; 8 nucleotides line up with TRBD1. Trimming removed 0 bases from V and 8 bases from J; junction bases left unmatched: 5. In germline, CDR1 is SGDLS, CDR2 YYNGEE. The CDR3 contains 14 residues. CDR3 residues: CASSVAGGGFTQYF. In DNA form, the CDR3 reads TGTGCCAGCAGCGTAGCAGGGGGCGGTTTTACGCAGTATTTT. Filled out from reference TRBV9 and TRBJ2-3, the complete variable domain reads DSGVTQTPKHLITATGQRVTLRCSPRSGDLSVYWYQQSLDQGLQFLIQYYNGEERAKGNILERFSAQQFPDLHSELNLSSLELGDSALYFCASSVAGGGFTQYFGPGTRLTVL.

The chain's CDR3 is CASSEQANTEAFF. CDR3 DNA: TGTGCCAGCAGTGAACAGGCAAACACTGAAGCTTTCTTT. V and J are TRBV6-4 and TRBJ1-1; TRBD1 is a possible D gene (5 bases). Trimming removed 3 bases at V and 2 bases at J, with 7 bases between. This CDR3 has 13 amino acids. Germline assignment: CDR1 MRHNA and CDR2 SNTAGT.

This clone was detected once. V gene TRBV4-1 combines with J gene TRBJ1-2; no firm D call. V was clipped by 0 bases and J by 4 bases, with 15 bases between them. Germline-derived CDR1 and CDR2 are MGHRA and YSYEKL. The CDR3 loop spans 16 amino acids. The CDR3: CASSQEQISLFYGYTF. The CDR3 bases are TGCGCCAGCAGCCAAGAGCAGATTTCTCTTTTCTATGGCTACACCTTC.

The rearrangement links TRBV5-1 to TRBJ2-3; 14 bases line up with TRBD2. Germline CDR1 and CDR2: SGHRS and YFSETQ. V shed 4 bases and J 3 bases; nucleotides not matched to a gene: 10. The length of the CDR3 is 18 residues. The CDR3: CASSPSGTSGSGTDTQYF. The CDR3 DNA reads as TGCGCCAGCAGCCCTTCCGGGACTAGCGGGAGTGGGACAGATACGCAGTATTTT.